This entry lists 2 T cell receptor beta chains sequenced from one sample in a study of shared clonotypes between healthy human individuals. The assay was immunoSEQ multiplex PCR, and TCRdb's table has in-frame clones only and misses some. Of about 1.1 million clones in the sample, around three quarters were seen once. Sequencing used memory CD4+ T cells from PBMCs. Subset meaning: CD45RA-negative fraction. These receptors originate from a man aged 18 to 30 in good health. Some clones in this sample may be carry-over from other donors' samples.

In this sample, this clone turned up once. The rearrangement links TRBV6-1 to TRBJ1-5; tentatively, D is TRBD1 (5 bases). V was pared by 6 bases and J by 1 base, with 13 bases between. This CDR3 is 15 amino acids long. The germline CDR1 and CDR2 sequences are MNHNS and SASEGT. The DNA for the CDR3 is TGTGCCAGCAGAGGGCAGGGAGTAAGCAATCAGCCCCAGCATTTT. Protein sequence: CASRGQGVSNQPQHF.

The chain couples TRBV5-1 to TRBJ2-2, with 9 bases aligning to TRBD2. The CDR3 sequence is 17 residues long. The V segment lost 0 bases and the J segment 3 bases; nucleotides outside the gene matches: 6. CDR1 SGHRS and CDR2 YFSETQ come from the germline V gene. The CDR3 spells CASSLGPTSGDTGELFF. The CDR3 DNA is TGCGCCAGCAGCTTGGGACCGACTAGCGGTGACACCGGGGAGCTGTTTTTT.